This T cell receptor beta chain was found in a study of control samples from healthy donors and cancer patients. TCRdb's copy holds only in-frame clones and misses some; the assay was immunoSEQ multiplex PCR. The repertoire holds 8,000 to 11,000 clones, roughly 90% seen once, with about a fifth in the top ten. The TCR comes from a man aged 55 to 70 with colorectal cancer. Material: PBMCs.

CDR3 protein: CASSLGRSPNQPQHF. For the CDR3, the DNA is TGTGCCAGCAGCTTGGGTCGGTCCCCCAATCAGCCCCAGCATTTT. J is TRBJ1-5 and V is TRBV5-6; D unclear. The germline V gene has CDR1 SGHDT and CDR2 YYEEEE. Trimming cost V 0 bases and J 3 bases, with 10 bases left between them. The CDR3 loop spans 15 amino acids.